This T cell receptor beta chain is drawn from a study of cytomegalovirus exposure and HLA in healthy donors. Whole-study results and caveats: Accurate HLA-A and HLA-B prediction from TCR beta sequences was reported for most subjects.

Germline loops: CDR1 MNHEY, CDR2 SMNVEV (reference sequence). V was trimmed by 2 bases and J by 1 base, leaving 9 bases between them. This CDR3 is built from 14 residues. A word on this clone: Its antigen remains unidentified.

Use of 60 Vbeta and 13 Jbeta primers characterized the PCR. Assay used: immunoSEQ multiplex PCR; TCRdb lists only in-frame clones, some missing. The sample has under 150,000 clones, about 80% seen once. V usage is TRBV27 and J usage is TRBJ2-7; D possibly corresponds to TRBD2 (5 bases). The sequenced sample was PBMCs. This TCR derives from a woman in her thirties or forties in good health and CMV-seronegative. The CDR3 DNA follows: TGTGCCAGCAGTTTAGGGTCGGGGTCCTACGAGCAGTACTTC. Its protein is CASSLGSGSYEQYF.